The source of this T cell receptor beta chain is a study of T cells in Graves' hyperthyroidism and ophthalmopathy. Study context: Staff took peripheral blood when the initial diagnosis was made, before any treatment began.

Study conclusions and caveats: Ophthalmopathy and stable hyperthyroidism were separated by a 13 V-J model.

Those patients with uncontrolled infection, other autoimmune disease, pregnancy or lactation were excluded. This CDR3 contains 15 residues. Germline values: CDR1 MNHEY, CDR2 SMNVEV (reference sequence). V was cut by 2 bases and J by 1 base, with 11 bases left in between. This clonotype has a count of ten or more. Its antigen is not known. Amplified TCR beta CDR3 regions derived from RNA transcripts. HTBI primers were the set used in a first-round RT-PCR of the TCR CDR3. TCRdb fed the multiplex PCR reads into MiXCR, producing one record per CDR3 protein. This sample has 550,000 to 850,000 distinct CDR3 sequences, with roughly 20% found just once.

The clonotype originates from a woman aged 45-60 years with Graves' hyperthyroidism that later progressed to Graves' ophthalmopathy. The chain carries TRBV27 and TRBJ1-1; D remains unclear. The sequencing sample was made of blood. The CDR3 DNA follows: TGTGCCAGCAGTTTAGGCCTTGGGGAGAACACTGAAGCTTTCTTT. The encoded protein is CASSLGLGENTEAFF.